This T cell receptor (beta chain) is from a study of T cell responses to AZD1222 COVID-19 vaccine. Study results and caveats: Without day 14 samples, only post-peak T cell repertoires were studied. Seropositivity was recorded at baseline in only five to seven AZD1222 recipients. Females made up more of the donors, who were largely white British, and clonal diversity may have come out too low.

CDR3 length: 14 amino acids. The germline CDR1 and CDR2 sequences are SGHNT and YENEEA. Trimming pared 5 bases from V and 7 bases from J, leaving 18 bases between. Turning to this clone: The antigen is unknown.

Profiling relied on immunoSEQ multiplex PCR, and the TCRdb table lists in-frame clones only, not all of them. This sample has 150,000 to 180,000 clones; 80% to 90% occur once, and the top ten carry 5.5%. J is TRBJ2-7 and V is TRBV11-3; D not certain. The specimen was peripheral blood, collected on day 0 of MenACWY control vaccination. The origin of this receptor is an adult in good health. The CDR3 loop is CASSPTTGIGEQYF. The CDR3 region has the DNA TGTGCCAGCAGCCCCACGACTGGGATCGGGGAGCAGTACTTC.